This T cell receptor beta chain appears in the sequencing data of a study of post-analysis software for immune sequencing data. General study results and limits: Same-batch preparations were strongly co-clustered by F measure. Compared with controls, patients had more of 4 or 5 TRBV segments, including TRBV5-6, TRBV5-1 and TRBV20-1. Compared against controls, patients with multiple sclerosis displayed significantly lower normalized Chao1 diversity.

cDNA libraries for TCR beta contained unique molecular identifiers. TCRdb reprocessed the PCR reads with MiXCR, giving one entry per CDR3 protein. This repertoire shows about 170,000 distinct CDR3 sequences, approximately 31% found once; its top ten account for more than 1.3%. Notes on this clonotype: What it binds is unknown.

The CDR3 totals 13 residues. Germline V lookup: CDR1 GTSNPN, CDR2 SVGIG (reference sequence). V lost 1 base and J lost 2, with 7 bases in between. Sequenced sample: blood. The V call is TRBV30, the J call TRBJ2-3, with D possibly being TRBD1 (6 bases). The receptor's source is a girl under 18 with multiple sclerosis. In nucleotides, the CDR3 is TGTGCCTGGAGTGCAGGGGTCACAGATACGCAGTATTTT. Amino acids: CAWSAGVTDTQYF.